The TCR beta chain described here comes from a study of blood T cell repertoires in COVID-19. Study-wide context: Whether acute or convalescent, the COVID-19 samples came from the United States, Italy and Spain. The cDNA or gDNA used as material had been derived from T cells, B-cell-depleted T cells, or PBMCs.

Assay: immunoSEQ multiplex PCR; the TCRdb copy retains only in-frame clones and omits some. This table holds about 110,000 clones, less than 75% found once. The CDR3 totals 14 residues. Trimming removed 4 bases from V and 8 bases from J; junction bases left unmatched: 6. Looked up from germline, CDR1 is LNHDA and CDR2 is SQIVND (reference sequence). The sequence derives from a woman between 35 and 50 years old with acute or convalescent COVID-19. The chain employs TRBV19 and TRBJ2-2; 8 bases match TRBD1. Material for sequencing was peripheral blood. CDR3 loop: CASSTQGAPGELFF. The CDR3 nucleotides are TGTGCCAGTAGTACCCAGGGGGCGCCTGGGGAGCTGTTTTTT.